This TCR beta chain was sequenced for a study of blood T cells in healthy people across ages. Regarding the study as a whole: Strong correlation linked observed beta diversity and percent naive T cells.

Through a sample-barcoded 5' primer and a J-beta primer mix, a second PCR was run for roughly 6 to 11 cycles. From each sample, at least 3 million paired-end reads containing CDR3 were obtained. Using its own MiXCR run on the 5' RACE reads, TCRdb lists one record per CDR3 protein. The sample has hundreds of thousands of distinct CDR3 sequences; 32% are singletons. The total RNA that was extracted per sample amounted to at least 5 micrograms. Remarks on this clonotype: What it binds is unknown.

The clonotype was recovered from a woman of 80 years or more in good health. The specimen sequenced was blood.

The DNA of the CDR3 is TGCGCCAGCAGCTCGGGGGGGCGGCAAGCTGAAGCTTTCTTT. Amino acids: CASSSGGRQAEAFF. The chain joins TRBV5-1 to TRBJ1-1; a possible D gene is TRBD1 (6 bases). Per germline, CDR1 SGHRS and CDR2 YFSETQ. The CDR3 runs to 14 residues. Trimming pared 3 bases from V and 6 bases from J, leaving 15 bases between. The full variable domain, with the rest looked up from reference TRBV5-1 and TRBJ1-1, is KAGVTQTPRYLIKTRGQQVTLSCSPISGHRSVSWYQQTPGQGLQFLFEYFSETQRNKGNFPGRFSGRQFSNSRSEMNVSTLELGDSALYLCASSSGGRQAEAFFGQGTRLTVV.